This TCR beta chain was sequenced for a study of graft-versus-host responses after intestinal transplantation. Repertoires were generated with immunoSEQ multiplex PCR, while TCRdb's copy carries only in-frame clones and drops some. Among about 24,000 clones, approximately 83% were seen once, and the ten largest hold more than 0.9%. The CDR3 extends over 14 amino acids. Per the germline V gene, CDR1 is SGDLS and CDR2 is YYNGEE. V was pared by 3 bases and J by 5 bases, with 5 bases of the junction left unmatched. This specimen consisted of PBMCs, obtained roughly 68 weeks after intestinal transplant. The TCR sequence derives from a human patient who received an intestinal transplant, so some T cells may come from the graft donor. The chain carries TRBV9 and TRBJ1-2; 9 bases map to TRBD1. CDR3 nucleotides: TGTGCCAGCAGCGCGCCGGGACAGGGATATGGCTACACCTTC. It translates to CASSAPGQGYGYTF.